The clone carrying this T cell receptor (beta chain) occurred many times. TCRdb re-called the 5' RACE reads through MiXCR, storing one row per CDR3 protein. This sample has around 250,000 distinct CDR3 sequences, with around 6.5% found just once. The entry originates in a study of identical twins. The CDR3 is 18 residues long. With V trimmed by 8 bases and J by 5 bases, 17 bases remained unmatched. The sample was also linked to a second study, of T cells expressing NK-cell markers. This second study notes: There were seven HCMV-seropositive donors and one seronegative donor among the eight sequenced.

The sample taken for sequencing was CD8+ T cells sorted from blood. V usage is TRBV12-3 or TRBV12-4 and J usage is TRBJ2-1, with TRBD2 matching over 11 bases. This TCR derives from a woman aged 18-35 years in good health. The DNA for the CDR3 is TGTGCCAGCGCGCCCGGGCCCAGGACTAGCGGGCCCAACAATGAGCAGTTCTTC. This codes for CASAPGPRTSGPNNEQFF.